This T cell receptor (beta chain) appears in the sequencing data of a study of Ad26.COV2.S vaccination and SARS-CoV-2 variants. Study information: The COV1001 Ad26.COV2.S trial arm included the donor.

The repertoire was sequenced with immunoSEQ multiplex PCR; TCRdb's copy has only in-frame clones and lacks some. The sample has 360,000 or so clones, 89% seen once; the top ten hold approximately 1.9%. Treatment defined: roughly 18 received Ad26.COV2.S at low or high dose, single or two shots; about 5 received placebo; per-sample allocation not given. The samples date from day 63 after the first vaccine or placebo injection. Germline V gene data show CDR1 as KGHSH and CDR2 as LQKENI. The trim removed 1 base at V and 6 bases at J, leaving 8 bases unmatched. The CDR3 spans 15 residues. The sequence was obtained from a person between 18 and 59 years old who received the Ad26.COV2.S COVID-19 vaccine or a placebo. This specimen consisted of peripheral blood, obtained in a trial of Ad26.COV2.S vaccine versus placebo. J is TRBJ2-5 and V is TRBV18; 7 bases are a match to TRBD2. The CDR3 DNA is TGTGCCAGCTCACCACTCGCGGGAGTGGGGCAGACCCAGTACTTC. Translating it yields CASSPLAGVGQTQYF.